Here is one T cell receptor (beta chain) with its context. Its antigen remains unknown. These data are taken from a study of cytomegalovirus exposure and HLA in healthy donors. Produced via immunoSEQ multiplex PCR; TCRdb's table is partial and in-frame only. Altogether about 360,000 clones are present, 86% being singletons, with the ten largest covering around 0.8%. It was the approximately 120-subject validation cohort, separate from the approximately 700-subject first cohort, to which the donors belonged. Study-level findings and limits: The authors listed roughly 150 TCR beta chains as cytomegalovirus-associated. TCR clusters originating in the first cohort tended to co-occur in the roughly 120 validation repertoires, according to a later analysis. Under in vitro conditions, three CMV-associated chains were confirmed as specific for CMV antigens.

The CDR3 has 15 amino acids. CDR1 is MGHRA and CDR2 is YSYEKL in the germline V gene. V was pared by 3 bases and J by 2 bases, with 0 bases of the junction left unmatched. The V and J genes are TRBV4-1 and TRBJ1-3, with 11 bases aligning to TRBD1. The TCR sequence derives from a woman aged 18-30 years in good health and CMV-seronegative. Sequencing was done on a sample of PBMCs. For the CDR3, the DNA is TGCGCCAGCAGCCAGGGACAGGGGGCTGGAAACACCATATATTTT. Residues: CASSQGQGAGNTIYF.